This record covers a single TCR beta chain. The sample originates from a study of cytomegalovirus exposure and HLA in healthy donors. Trimming removed 4 bases from V and 3 bases from J; junction bases left unmatched: 7. The germline gives CDR1 LGHNA, CDR2 YSLEER. CDR3 size: 15 residues. A multiplex PCR was run with 60 Vbeta primers and 13 Jbeta primers. Assay used: immunoSEQ multiplex PCR; TCRdb lists only in-frame clones, some missing. The repertoire holds roughly 200,000 clones, around 89% seen once, with roughly 1% in the top ten. This TCR derives from a woman under 30 in good health and CMV-seronegative. The source material was PBMCs. The chain has TRBV4-3 and TRBJ1-2; 8 bases align to TRBD1. The CDR3 loop reads CASSPADRDDYGYTF. As DNA, the CDR3 is TGCGCCAGCAGCCCAGCGGACAGGGACGACTATGGCTACACCTTC.